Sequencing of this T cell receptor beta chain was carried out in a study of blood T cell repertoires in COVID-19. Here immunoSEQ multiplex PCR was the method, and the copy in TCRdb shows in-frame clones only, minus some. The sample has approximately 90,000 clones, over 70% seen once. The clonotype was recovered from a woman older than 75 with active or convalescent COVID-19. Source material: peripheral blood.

The CDR3 sequence is CASSAGGQGKNIQYF. The CDR3, as DNA: TGTGCCAGCAGCGCGGGAGGACAGGGTAAAAACATTCAGTACTTC. The rearrangement links TRBV9 to TRBJ2-4; perhaps TRBD1 as D (8 bases). Between the trimmed V and J ends, which lost 3 bases and 4 bases, there was a span of 14 bases. Per germline, CDR1 SGDLS and CDR2 YYNGEE. This CDR3 has 15 residues.